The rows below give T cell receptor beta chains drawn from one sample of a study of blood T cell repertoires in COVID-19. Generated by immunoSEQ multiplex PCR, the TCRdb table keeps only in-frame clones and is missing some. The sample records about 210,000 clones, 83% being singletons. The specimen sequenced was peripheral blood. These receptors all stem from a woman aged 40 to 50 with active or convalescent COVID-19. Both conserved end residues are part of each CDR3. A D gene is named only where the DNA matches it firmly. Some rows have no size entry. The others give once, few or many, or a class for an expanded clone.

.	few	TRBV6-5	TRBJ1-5	CASSQGSNQPQHF	TGTGCCAGCAGTCAGGGGAGCAATCAGCCCCAGCATTTT
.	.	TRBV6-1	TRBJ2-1	CASSEWVGPGNEQFF	TGTGCCAGCAGTGAATGGGTGGGGCCGGGTAATGAGCAGTTCTTC
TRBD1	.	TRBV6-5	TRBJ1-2	CATKFDRARGYTF	TGTGCCACCAAATTTGACAGGGCTCGTGGCTACACCTTC
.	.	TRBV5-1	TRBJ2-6	CASSPLSRPKTNVLTF	TGCGCCAGCAGCCCTCTAAGCAGGCCTAAGACCAACGTCCTGACTTTC
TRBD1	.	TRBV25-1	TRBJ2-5	CASTGGTGVLETQYF	TGTGCCAGCACCGGGGGGACAGGGGTTCTGGAGACCCAGTACTTC
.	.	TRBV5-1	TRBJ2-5	CASSLGRGNSETQYF	TGCGCCAGCAGCTTGGGACGGGGGAACAGCGAGACCCAGTACTTC
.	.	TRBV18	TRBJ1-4	CASSRGSGTGEKLFF	TGTGCCAGCTCGCGAGGTTCTGGGACTGGTGAAAAACTGTTTTTT
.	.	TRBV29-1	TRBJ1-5	CSVGGGNQPQHF	TGCAGCGTTGGCGGAGGGAATCAGCCCCAGCATTTT
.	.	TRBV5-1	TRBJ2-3	CASSITGGVIDTQYF	TGCGCCAGCAGCATCACCGGGGGAGTAATAGATACGCAGTATTTT
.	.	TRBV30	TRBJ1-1	CAWTVWANTEAFF	TGTGCCTGGACCGTTTGGGCGAACACTGAAGCTTTCTTT
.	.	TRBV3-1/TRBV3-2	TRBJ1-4	CASSQASGAGGEKLFF	TGTGCCAGCAGCCAAGCCTCAGGGGCCGGAGGTGAAAAACTGTTTTTT
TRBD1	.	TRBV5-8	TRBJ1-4	CASSPGQATNEKLFF	TGTGCCAGCAGCCCGGGACAGGCAACTAATGAAAAACTGTTTTTT
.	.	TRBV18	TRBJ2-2	CASSPGTPNTGELFF	TGTGCCAGCTCCCCCGGGACACCAAACACCGGGGAGCTGTTTTTT
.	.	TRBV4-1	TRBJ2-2	CASSQTQTLANTGELFF	TGCGCCAGCAGCCAAACGCAGACTTTAGCGAACACCGGGGAGCTGTTTTTT
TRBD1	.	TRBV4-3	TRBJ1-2	CASSPGQGAYGYTF	TGCGCCAGCAGCCCAGGACAGGGGGCTTATGGCTACACCTTC
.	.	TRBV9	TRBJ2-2	CASSGGRTDTGELFF	TGTGCCAGCAGCGGTGGCAGGACAGACACCGGGGAGCTGTTTTTT
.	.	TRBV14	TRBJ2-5	CASSQLPSGGRGGQETQYF	TGTGCCAGCAGCCAGCTGCCTTCGGGAGGCAGGGGAGGCCAAGAGACCCAGTACTTC
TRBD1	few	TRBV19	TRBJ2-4	CASSMGQVNIQYF	TGTGCCAGTAGTATGGGACAGGTAAACATTCAGTACTTC
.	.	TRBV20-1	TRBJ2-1	CSASDNEQFF	TGCAGTGCCTCGGACAATGAGCAGTTCTTC
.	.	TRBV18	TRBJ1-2	CASSPGWRGGYTF	TGTGCCAGCTCACCAGGATGGCGAGGAGGCTACACCTTC
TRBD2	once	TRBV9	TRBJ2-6	CASRGTSGNIDSGANVLTF	TGTGCCAGCAGAGGGACTAGCGGGAACATTGACTCTGGGGCCAACGTCCTGACTTTC
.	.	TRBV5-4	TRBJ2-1	CASSLEASPYNEQFF	TGTGCCAGCAGCTTGGAAGCGTCACCCTACAATGAGCAGTTCTTC
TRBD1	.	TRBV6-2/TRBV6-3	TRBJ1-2	CASSYSGTGAFYGYTF	TGTGCCAGCAGTTACTCCGGGACAGGCGCGTTCTATGGCTACACCTTC
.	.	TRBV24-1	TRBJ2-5	CATSEPAGGHQETQYF	TGTGCCACCAGTGAGCCAGCAGGGGGGCACCAAGAGACCCAGTACTTC
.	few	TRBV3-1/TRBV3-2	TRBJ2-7	CASSQDRSVAQYF	TGTGCCAGCAGCCAAGATAGATCGGTAGCGCAGTACTTC
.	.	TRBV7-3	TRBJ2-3	CASSFLNSFRWRASQYF	TGTGCCAGCAGCTTCCTAAATTCCTTCCGCTGGAGGGCTTCGCAGTATTTT
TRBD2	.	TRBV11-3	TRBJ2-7	CASSLSGGNYEQYF	TGTGCCAGCAGCTTAAGCGGGGGGAACTACGAGCAGTACTTC
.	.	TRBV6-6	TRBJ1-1	CASSHDSSSTEAFF	TGTGCCAGCAGTCACGACAGTAGCAGCACTGAAGCTTTCTTT
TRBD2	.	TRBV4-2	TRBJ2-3	CASSRGLVDNADTQYF	TGTGCCAGCAGCCGAGGACTAGTTGATAATGCAGATACGCAGTATTTT
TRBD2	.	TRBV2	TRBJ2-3	CASSYSTSRRGGDTQYF	TGTGCCAGCAGTTATTCGACTAGCCGGAGGGGTGGAGATACGCAGTATTTT
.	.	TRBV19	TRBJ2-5	CASSAPLREETQYF	TGTGCCAGTAGTGCCCCCCTCCGCGAAGAGACCCAGTACTTC
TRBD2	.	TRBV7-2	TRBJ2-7	CASSPDTRGSSYEQYF	TGTGCCAGCAGCCCCGACACCCGCGGGAGCTCCTACGAGCAGTACTTC
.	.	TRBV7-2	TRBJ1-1	CASSLVGGQNTEAFF	TGTGCCAGCAGCTTAGTAGGTGGGCAGAACACTGAAGCTTTCTTT
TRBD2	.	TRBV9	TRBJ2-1	CASSKTSGGSLDEQFF	TGTGCCAGCAGCAAGACTAGCGGGGGGTCCTTAGATGAGCAGTTCTTC
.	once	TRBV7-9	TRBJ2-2	CASSLLGPVRTGELFF	TGTGCCAGCAGCTTACTGGGCCCAGTCAGGACCGGGGAGCTGTTTTTT
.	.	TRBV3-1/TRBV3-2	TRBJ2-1	CASSQSTGGGEQFF	TGTGCCAGCAGCCAATCGACCGGCGGAGGTGAGCAGTTCTTC
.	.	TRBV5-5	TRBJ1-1	CASSYTVWGDTEAFF	TGTGCCAGCAGCTACACAGTCTGGGGGGACACTGAAGCTTTCTTT
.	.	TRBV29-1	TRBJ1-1	CSVVGSAGQANTEAFF	TGCAGCGTTGTAGGCTCCGCGGGCCAAGCCAACACTGAAGCTTTCTTT
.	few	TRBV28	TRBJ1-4	CASSPPRDREKLFF	TGTGCCAGCAGTCCCCCCAGGGATCGAGAAAAACTGTTTTTT
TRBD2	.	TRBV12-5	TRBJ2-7	CASAQRTSIYEQYF	TGTGCTAGTGCCCAAAGGACTAGCATTTACGAGCAGTACTTC
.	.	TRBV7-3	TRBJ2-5	CASSTRGGAETQYF	TGTGCCAGCAGCACAAGGGGCGGGGCAGAGACCCAGTACTTC
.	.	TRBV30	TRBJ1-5	CAWSVGGNQPQHF	TGTGCCTGGAGTGTAGGCGGAAATCAGCCCCAGCATTTT
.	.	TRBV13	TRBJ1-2	CASFSGDYYGYTF	TGTGCCAGCTTCTCTGGGGACTACTATGGCTACACCTTC
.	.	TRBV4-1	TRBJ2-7	CASSQDAHYTDEQYF	TGCGCCAGCAGCCAAGATGCTCACTACACCGACGAGCAGTACTTC
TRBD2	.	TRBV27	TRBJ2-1	CASTGTSGHNEQFF	TGTGCCAGCACCGGGACTAGCGGTCACAATGAGCAGTTCTTC
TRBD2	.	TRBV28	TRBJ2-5	CASSLGGADQETQYF	TGTGCCAGCAGTTTGGGAGGGGCGGATCAAGAGACCCAGTACTTC
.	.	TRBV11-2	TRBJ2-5	CASSIMRDEGETQYF	TGTGCCAGCAGCATCATGCGGGACGAAGGAGAGACCCAGTACTTC
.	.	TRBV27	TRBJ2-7	CASFSTAQLSYEQYF	TGTGCCAGCTTCTCAACAGCTCAACTCTCCTACGAGCAGTACTTC
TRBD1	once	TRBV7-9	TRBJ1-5	CASSSEGGSQPQHF	TGTGCCAGCAGCTCGGAAGGGGGCAGCCAGCCCCAGCATTTT
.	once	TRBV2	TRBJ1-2	CASILRGHDLNGYTF	TGTGCCAGCATCCTACGGGGACACGACTTAAATGGCTACACCTTC
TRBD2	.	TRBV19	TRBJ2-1	CASSIQASGGSYNEQFF	TGTGCCAGTAGTATCCAGGCTAGCGGGGGTTCCTACAATGAGCAGTTCTTC
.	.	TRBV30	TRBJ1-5	CAWSGGLEGQPQHF	TGTGCCTGGAGTGGGGGGTTGGAGGGGCAGCCCCAGCATTTT
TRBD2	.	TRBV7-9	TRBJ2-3	CASSLGLGLGDTQYF	TGTGCCAGCAGCTTAGGGCTGGGACTAGGAGATACGCAGTATTTT
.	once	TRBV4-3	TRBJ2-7	CASSHETGRNYEQYF	TGCGCCAGCAGCCACGAGACAGGCCGAAACTACGAGCAGTACTTC